Listed below are T cell receptor beta chains from one sample, sequenced in a study of blood T cell repertoires in COVID-19. The method was immunoSEQ multiplex PCR; TCRdb's version includes in-frame clones alone and lacks a portion of them. The sample holds roughly 260,000 clones; roughly 87% are singletons and the top ten take roughly 2%. Material for sequencing was peripheral blood. The source is a woman aged 45-65 years who had recovered from COVID-19. CDR3s include the opening cysteine and the closing phenylalanine or tryptophan. D genes are given only for firm matches. Only some rows state a clone size, as once, few, many or a class for expanded clones.

clone_size d_call j_call v_call cdr3_nt cdr3_aa
. . TRBJ2-1 TRBV12-5 TGTGCTAGTGGTCCCTGGGGGGGGGCTGAGCAGTTCTTC CASGPWGGAEQFF
. . TRBJ2-2 TRBV9 TGTGCCAGCAGCCTCGGGAGGGGGCATGGCACCGGGGAGCTGTTTTTT CASSLGRGHGTGELFF
. TRBD1 TRBJ1-4 TRBV19 TGTGCCAGTAGTGCCCGGGACAGGGTTAATGAAAAACTGTTTTTT CASSARDRVNEKLFF
. . TRBJ2-2 TRBV7-9 TGTGCCAGCAGCTCGCAACAACCATCGAACACCGGGGAGCTGTTTTTT CASSSQQPSNTGELFF
once TRBD1 TRBJ2-1 TRBV30 TGTGCCTGGAGTTATACAGGGGGCAGAGGGCAGTTCTTC CAWSYTGGRGQFF
. . TRBJ2-3 TRBV4-1 TGCGCCAGCAGCCAAGATCTTCGGCAGGGTGGTCTCACAGATACGCAGTATTTT CASSQDLRQGGLTDTQYF
. TRBD1 TRBJ2-4 TRBV7-2 TGTGCCAGCAGCCCTCGCTGGGGACAGGGCCCTGAAAACATTCAGTACTTC CASSPRWGQGPENIQYF
. TRBD1 TRBJ2-1 TRBV25-1 TGTGCCAGCAGTGAATTGTACAGGGGATCCTACAATGAGCAGTTCTTC CASSELYRGSYNEQFF
. TRBD1 TRBJ1-4 TRBV4-2 TGTGCCAGCAGCCTCCGGACAGGGATAGGAAGGGTGAATGAAAAACTGTTTTTT CASSLRTGIGRVNEKLFF
once . TRBJ2-1 TRBV7-3 TGTGCCAGCAGCTTGGGGCACAATGAGCAGTTCTTC CASSLGHNEQFF
once . TRBJ1-1 TRBV6-6 TGTGCCAGCAGCCAGATCAGGGGGAACACTGAAGCTTTCTTT CASSQIRGNTEAFF
. TRBD1 TRBJ2-7 TRBV5-4 TGTGCCAGCAGCTCCCCAGGGGGCGAGCAGTACTTC CASSSPGGEQYF
. . TRBJ2-7 TRBV6-6 TGTGCCAGCAGTCCCAGCTACGAGCAGTACTTC CASSPSYEQYF
. . TRBJ1-2 TRBV7-2 TGTGCCAGCAGCTCGGACGGGACTAACTATGGCTACACCTTC CASSSDGTNYGYTF
. . TRBJ2-3 TRBV5-4 TGTGCCAGCAGCTTGGGACGGGTCACAGATACGCAGTATTTT CASSLGRVTDTQYF
. . TRBJ2-3 TRBV5-5 TGTGCCAGCAGCCTGAGCACAGATACGCAGTATTTT CASSLSTDTQYF
. . TRBJ2-5 TRBV4-2 TGTGCCAGCAGCCCGTCATTTGGGGCGGAGACCCAGTACTTC CASSPSFGAETQYF
. . TRBJ2-2 TRBV28 TGTGCCAGCCGCCCCTGGAGGGACACCGGGGAGCTGTTTTTT CASRPWRDTGELFF
. TRBD2 TRBJ2-1 TRBV30 TGTGCCTGGAGTGTACGGGCTAGCGGCCGCAATGAGCAGTTCTTC CAWSVRASGRNEQFF
. . TRBJ2-5 TRBV9 TGTGCCAGCAGCGTAGGTGGGGGGGCCCCCGCCGAGACCCAGTACTTC CASSVGGGAPAETQYF
. . TRBJ1-3 TRBV6-5 TGTGCCAGCAGTTACTCAGAGGGTGGAAACACCATATATTTT CASSYSEGGNTIYF
. . TRBJ1-2 TRBV9 TGTGCCAGCAGCGCGACAGTTTCTAACTATGGCTACACCTTC CASSATVSNYGYTF
. . TRBJ2-3 TRBV6-5 TGTGCCAGCAGTTATCTCCTAGCGACAGATACGCAGTATTTT CASSYLLATDTQYF
. . TRBJ1-5 TRBV6-5 TGTGCCAGCCAGCACCGGGGAGATATTCAGCCCCAGCATTTT CASQHRGDIQPQHF
. . TRBJ2-7 TRBV7-2 TGTGCCAGCAGCCGCTCAGGGGTCTACGAGCAGTACTTC CASSRSGVYEQYF
few TRBD2 TRBJ2-5 TRBV5-8 TGTGCCAGCAGCAGGAGCGGGACCGAGACCCAGTACTTC CASSRSGTETQYF
. . TRBJ2-7 TRBV5-6 TGTGCCAGCAGCTTAACAGGGGGGGACTACGAGCAGTACTTC CASSLTGGDYEQYF
once TRBD2 TRBJ2-3 TRBV2 TGTGCCAGCAGTCCTCGGCGGGGGGCAGATACGCAGTATTTT CASSPRRGADTQYF
few TRBD2 TRBJ2-5 TRBV6-2/TRBV6-3 TGTGCCAGCAGTTTCCTAGCGGGGGTTCTCCACCAAGAGACCCAGTACTTC CASSFLAGVLHQETQYF
. . TRBJ2-2 TRBV6-2/TRBV6-3 TGTGCCAGCAGTTACGTATCTCCCACCGGGGAGCTGTTTTTT CASSYVSPTGELFF
. . TRBJ1-3 TRBV6-5 TGTGCCAGCAGTTACTCAGGGGGTAGCAACACCATATATTTT CASSYSGGSNTIYF
. TRBD2 TRBJ2-1 TRBV30 TGTGCCTGGAGTCGAAGCGGGGGGGGCTCCTACAATGAGCAGTTCTTC CAWSRSGGGSYNEQFF
once . TRBJ1-2 TRBV3-1/TRBV3-2 TGTGCCAGCAGCCAAGATCCAGGAGGGTTCCTCTATGGCTACACCTTC CASSQDPGGFLYGYTF
. . TRBJ2-5 TRBV2 TGTGCCAGCAGTGTTCGGGGGAAAGAGACCCAGTACTTC CASSVRGKETQYF
. TRBD1 TRBJ1-1 TRBV6-5 TGTGCCAGCACTCCCTATGGACAGGGGGCACGAGCTTTCTTT CASTPYGQGARAFF
. . TRBJ2-1 TRBV6-2/TRBV6-3 TGTGCCAGCAGTTACTTGGGGGGTAGGTCCTACAATGAGCAGTTCTTC CASSYLGGRSYNEQFF
. TRBD1 TRBJ1-4 TRBV19 TGTGCCAGTAGTATTATTGGGTCGCGTCCCGGGACAGGGGAATGGTCAAATGAAAAACTGTTTTTT CASSIIGSRPGTGEWSNEKLFF
. . TRBJ2-3 TRBV5-4 TGTGCCAGCAGCTTGTTTGAGGCAGATACGCAGTATTTT CASSLFEADTQYF
. TRBD1 TRBJ1-2 TRBV18 TGTGCCAGCTGGTCTCGTACGTCAGACAGGGATTATGGCTACACCTTC CASWSRTSDRDYGYTF
. TRBD2 TRBJ2-7 TRBV27 TGTGCCAGCAGTTTCTCTAGCGGACTCTACGAGCAGTACTTC CASSFSSGLYEQYF
. TRBD1 TRBJ1-2 TRBV10-2 TGCGCCAGCTCTCGTTGGACAGGGAACGACTATGGCTACACCTTC CASSRWTGNDYGYTF
. . TRBJ2-2 TRBV6-5 TGTGCCAGCAGTTCGGGACTGACCGGGGAGCTGTTTTTT CASSSGLTGELFF
few TRBD1 TRBJ2-7 TRBV28 TGTGCCACCAGACAGGGATCTGCCTACGAGCAGTACTTC CATRQGSAYEQYF
. . TRBJ2-3 TRBV2 TGTGCCAGCAGACCCGGGGGACCCACAGATACGCAGTATTTT CASRPGGPTDTQYF
few . TRBJ2-3 TRBV5-1 TGCGCCAGCAGCCCCCTCGGCAGGCACACAGATACGCAGTATTTT CASSPLGRHTDTQYF
. TRBD2 TRBJ2-7 TRBV19 TGTGCCAGTAGTTTTAGCGGGACATACGAGCAGTACTTC CASSFSGTYEQYF
. . TRBJ2-1 TRBV3-1/TRBV3-2 TGTGCCAGCAGCCAAGCCAGGGGAAGCAATGAGCAGTTCTTC CASSQARGSNEQFF
. . TRBJ2-7 TRBV25-1 TGTGCCAGCAGCCATTGGCCCCAGGGGGGTTATTACGAGCAGTACTTC CASSHWPQGGYYEQYF
. . TRBJ2-2 TRBV21-1 TGTGCCAGCAGCTTATCCCGGGACAGGAGCCCTGAATCGAACACCGGGGAGCTGTTTTTT CASSLSRDRSPESNTGELFF
few . TRBJ2-7 TRBV7-9 TGTGCCAGCAGCTTGGTCTCAGGGACTCCACGGGAGCAGTACTTC CASSLVSGTPREQYF